This TCR beta chain was recorded in a study of long-term antiretroviral therapy in people with HIV. The study, taken as a whole, reports: Repertoires looked antigen-experienced, with only a slight naive shift after ART. Dating from the mid-2000s to the late 2010s, the blood was possibly obtained under older ART regimens. Following ART, diversity rose but still fell short of transplant donor controls. Researchers lacked any data on ART adherence, viral resistance or therapy changes.

A v3.0 immunoSEQ assay was performed at survey level. Repertoires were generated with immunoSEQ multiplex PCR, while TCRdb's copy carries only in-frame clones and drops some. The sample shows some 40,000 clones, around 86% of them seen only once. This clone was seen once. The antigen is unknown. Germline-derived CDR1 and CDR2 are SEHNR and FQNEAQ (reference sequence). The CDR3 has 14 amino acids. The junction had 4 bases not matched to a gene; V was cut back by 5 bases and J by 3 bases. V and J are TRBV7-9 and TRBJ2-7, with TRBD1 identical over 10 bases. The sequenced sample was unsorted PBMCs, obtained 1.5 years after starting antiretroviral therapy. This clonotype originated in a man between 18 and 35 years old with HIV. In nucleotides, the CDR3 is TGTGCCAGCAGCCAGGGACAGGGGATCTACGAGCAGTACTTC. Amino acid sequence: CASSQGQGIYEQYF.